These T cell receptor beta chains were read from a single sample in a study of cytomegalovirus exposure and HLA in healthy donors. TCRdb keeps only in-frame clones here, not all; method: immunoSEQ multiplex PCR. The profile shows some 100,000 clones, approximately 90% of them singletons. The sequencing sample was made of PBMCs. The receptors were sampled from a man aged 18 to 30 in good health and CMV-seropositive. Both conserved end residues are trimmed from each CDR3.

CDR3aa	v_gene	j_gene
ASSSGLAGAPEQF	TRBV7-8	TRBJ2-1
ASSTPGQGAREKLF	TRBV19	TRBJ1-4
ASSQSYRPGGTASYGYT	TRBV4-3	TRBJ1-2
ASSGLAGASYEQY	TRBV2	TRBJ2-7
ASSLGEGGANVLT	TRBV7-9	TRBJ2-6
ASSPREASSYNSPLH	TRBV5-1	TRBJ1-6
ASSVLQGDQPQH	TRBV2	TRBJ1-5
ATSKGTAAGEQF	TRBV15	TRBJ2-1
ASKGGEYSNQPQH	TRBV19	TRBJ1-5
ASSLTSGQGYNEQF	TRBV5-4	TRBJ2-1
ASSPLGRNSPLH	TRBV28	TRBJ1-6
ASSEQYYGELF	TRBV6-1	TRBJ2-2
AISENSGGGSDTQY	TRBV10-3	TRBJ2-3
ASSPAGGLNSPLH	TRBV5-6	TRBJ1-6
ASTLRTGSRGYT	TRBV28	TRBJ1-2
ASTYDQETQY	TRBV7-6	TRBJ2-5
ASSPGGSPYEQY	TRBV11-3	TRBJ2-7
ASSLGPGELF	TRBV7-6	TRBJ2-2
ASSPGGDDNEQF	TRBV19	TRBJ2-1
ASTAGGEQY	TRBV5-5	TRBJ2-7
ASSSGGQVNYGYT	TRBV5-1	TRBJ1-2
ASSPLDSGVANEKLF	TRBV27	TRBJ1-4
ASSPPSRDLNGYT	TRBV7-2	TRBJ1-2
ASRESGTSGGGELF	TRBV6-6	TRBJ2-2
ASSAFIGQGTLSYT	TRBV27	TRBJ1-2
ASSLAAYEQF	TRBV7-2	TRBJ2-1
ASSLVSGSNYGYT	TRBV7-9	TRBJ1-2
ASSEATGQRNSPLH	TRBV10-2	TRBJ1-6
ASSPPAGYTGELF	TRBV18	TRBJ2-2